This record looks at one T cell receptor (beta chain) sequence and its context. Its antigen is currently not known. Base qualities were left out, and no much larger clone turns up one base away. Reading the label with the study, this specimen's time point is: about 28 days (+/-7) after the second vaccine dose. Because spike-specific TCR depth and breadth did not differ between the two schedules, AZD1222 recipients who got a second dose at roughly 4 weeks were pooled with those who got a second dose at roughly 12 weeks. Vaccinee samples were obtained from the UK trials COV001 and COV002, which included a single-blind randomized controlled phase 2/3 trial of AZD1222 (ChAdOx1 nCoV-19) in healthy adults. For TCRbeta chain sequencing, PBMC samples were collected from trial participants at day 0 and at day 28 after the second dose. These data are taken from a study of T cell responses to AZD1222 COVID-19 vaccine (dated by TCRdb to about 2021). Context from the whole study: TCR sequencing covered roughly 230 trial participants: 200 to 210 given two doses of AZD1222 and about 26 given two doses of MenACWY control vaccine. Trial participants were enrolled into age subgroups of 18-55, 56-69 and 70-plus years, which contained around 150, 28 and 57 TCR-sequenced participants, respectively. Study-wide findings and limitations: Reportedly, close to half of the unique spike-specific TCRs recognized epitopes lying outside the regions that are mutated in the B.1.351 and B.1.1.7 variants. Conclusions about previously exposed vaccinees were limited because only six AZD1222 recipients were SARS-CoV-2 seropositive at baseline. Most participants were white British and females outnumbered males, and the authors suggested that clonal diversity may have been underestimated. The 56-69-year group was small, and its depth increase did not reach significance, likely because of low power. Because no day 14 peak-response samples were available, repertoires were characterized only after the peak T cell response. The vaccine-associated CD4 TCRs covered the entire spike protein, and the dominant responses fell in regions 160-218 and 743-854. Spike-specific TCR breadth and depth rose significantly after two AZD1222 doses compared with day 0 and with MenACWY recipients.

The CDR3 regions of human TCRbeta chains were analyzed by immunosequencing. The authors processed their data as follows. TCRs in the repertoires were compared against a reference library of SARS-CoV-2-specific TCRs that had been generated with the MIRA antigen-specificity platform. Breadth was defined as the fraction of unique TCRs that were SARS-CoV-2-associated, and depth was defined as the fraction of total T cells that were SARS-CoV-2-associated. Using the MIRA data, each spike-specific TCR was mapped to the spike region that the TCR reacts to and placed in a CD4 or CD8 class. Log10-transformed breadth and depth values were compared by one-way ANOVA with Sidak's multiple comparisons tests. TCRdb stores this immuneACCESS table with in-frame sequences only. Part of the clones is absent; in the studies checked, under half of the shortfall reflects unresolved V genes, and no reason is known for the rest. From that table come the V and J calls and clone size; the DNA was used to work out D and trimming. For this sample the table gives over 85,000 clones, of which roughly 90% were detected only once. Around 2.5% of the sample lies in the top ten.

Including the terminal cysteine and phenylalanine, the CDR3 comprises 9 residues. Only the CDR3 part of the read is kept: 27 bases, read in frame from the first base. Looking up the germline V gene (reference sequence) yields CDR1 DFQATT and CDR2 SNEGSKA. V sheds 8 bases and J sheds 3 bases, leaving 2 bases between their ends. Recombination linked TRBV20-1 to TRBJ2-1, with the D gene not confidently named. Source: peripheral blood, taken 28 days after the second AZD1222 dose. The clonotype originates from an adult who received the AZD1222 COVID-19 vaccine. The CDR3 reads CSHYNEQFF. The bases are TGCAGTCACTACAATGAGCAGTTCTTC.